This T cell receptor beta chain was found in a study of T cell responses to AZD1222 COVID-19 vaccine. To note about this clone: The antigen is not known.

The CDR3 spans 12 residues. V dropped 6 bases and J dropped 2 bases, with 8 bases sitting between them. Germline V gene sequence: CDR1 MDHEN, CDR2 SYDVKM. General observations from the study: Close to half of all spike-specific TCRs reportedly target regions of the variants that are unmutated. Spike-specific TCR breadth and depth went up after people got two AZD1222 doses. Most donors were white British and more were female, and clonal diversity was possibly underestimated. At 160-218 and 743-854, vaccine-associated CD4 TCRs were dominant, and they spanned spike.

The repertoire was sequenced with immunoSEQ multiplex PCR; TCRdb's copy has only in-frame clones and lacks some. The data contain some 250,000 clones, almost 95% of them singletons. Sequenced material: peripheral blood, taken 28 days after the second AZD1222 dose. The TCR comes from an adult who received the AZD1222 COVID-19 vaccine. This chain links TRBV28 with TRBJ2-7, with a possible D match to TRBD1 (6 bases). The CDR3 here is CASSGQTYEQYF. As DNA, the CDR3 is TGTGCCAGCAGCGGACAGACCTACGAGCAGTACTTC.